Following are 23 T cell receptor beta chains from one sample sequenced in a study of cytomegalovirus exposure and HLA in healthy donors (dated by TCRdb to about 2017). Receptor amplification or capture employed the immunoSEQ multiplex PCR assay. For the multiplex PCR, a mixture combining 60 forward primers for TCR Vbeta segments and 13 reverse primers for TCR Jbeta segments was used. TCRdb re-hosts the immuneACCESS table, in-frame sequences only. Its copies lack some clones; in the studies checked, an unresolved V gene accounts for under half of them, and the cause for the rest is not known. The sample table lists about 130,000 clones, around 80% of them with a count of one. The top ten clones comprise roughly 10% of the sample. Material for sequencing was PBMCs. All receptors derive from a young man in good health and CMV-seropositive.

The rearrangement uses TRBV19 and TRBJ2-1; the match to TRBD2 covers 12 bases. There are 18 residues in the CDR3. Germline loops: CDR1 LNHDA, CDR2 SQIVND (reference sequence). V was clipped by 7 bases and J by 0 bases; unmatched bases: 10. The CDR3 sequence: CASTPGLAGLSSYNEQFF. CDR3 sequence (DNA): TGTGCCAGTACCCCCGGACTAGCGGGGTTGAGCTCCTACAATGAGCAGTTCTTC.

CDR3 bases: TGTGCCAGCAGACCTCTAGCGGGAGGCCCCCATGAGCAGTTCTTC. It translates to CASRPLAGGPHEQFF. V usage is TRBV5-5 and J usage is TRBJ2-1, with 11 bases identical to TRBD2. Germline V CDR1 and CDR2: SGHKS, YYEKEE (reference sequence). The V segment lost 5 bases and the J segment 8 bases; nucleotides outside the gene matches: 9. This CDR3 has 15 residues. The full variable domain, with the rest looked up from reference TRBV5-5 and TRBJ2-1, is DAGVTQSPTHLIKTRGQQVTLRCSPISGHKSVSWYQQVLGQGPQFIFQYYEKEERGRGNFPDRFSARQFPNYSSELNVNALLLGDSALYLCASRPLAGGPHEQFFGPGTRLTVL.

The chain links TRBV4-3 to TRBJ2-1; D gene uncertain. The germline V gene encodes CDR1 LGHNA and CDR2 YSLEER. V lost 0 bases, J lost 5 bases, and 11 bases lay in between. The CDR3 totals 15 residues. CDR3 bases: TGCGCCAGCAGCCAAGATGCCTCCCCTAACAATGAGCAGTTCTTC. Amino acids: CASSQDASPNNEQFF.

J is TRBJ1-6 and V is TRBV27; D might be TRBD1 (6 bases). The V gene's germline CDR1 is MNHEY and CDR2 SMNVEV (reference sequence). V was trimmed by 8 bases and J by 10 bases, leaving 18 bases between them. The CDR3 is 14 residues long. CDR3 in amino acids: CASRLGGGGSPLHF. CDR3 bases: TGTGCCAGCCGACTCGGAGGGGGGGGCTCACCCCTCCACTTT.

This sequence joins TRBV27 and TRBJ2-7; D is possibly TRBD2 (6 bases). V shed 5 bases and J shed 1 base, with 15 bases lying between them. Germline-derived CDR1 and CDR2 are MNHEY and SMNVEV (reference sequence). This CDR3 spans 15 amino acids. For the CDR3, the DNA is TGTGCCAGCAGTCCCCACGAGCGGGTATCCTACGAGCAGTACTTC. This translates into CASSPHERVSYEQYF.

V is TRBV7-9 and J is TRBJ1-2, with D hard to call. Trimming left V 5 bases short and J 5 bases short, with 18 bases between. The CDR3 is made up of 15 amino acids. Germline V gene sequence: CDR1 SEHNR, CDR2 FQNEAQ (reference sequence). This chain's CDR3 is CASSPPVGGRYGYTF. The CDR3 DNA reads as TGTGCCAGCAGCCCACCGGTCGGAGGACGGTATGGCTACACCTTC.

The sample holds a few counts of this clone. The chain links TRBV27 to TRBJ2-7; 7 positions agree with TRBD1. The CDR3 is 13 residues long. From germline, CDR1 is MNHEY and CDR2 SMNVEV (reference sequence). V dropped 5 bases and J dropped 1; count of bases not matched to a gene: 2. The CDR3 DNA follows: TGTGCCAGCAGTGACAGGGCATCCTACGAGCAGTACTTC. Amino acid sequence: CASSDRASYEQYF.

The CDR3 DNA sequence: TGTGCCAGCAGCTTAATCGGGACAGGGGGGTATGGCTACACCTTC. Translating it yields CASSLIGTGGYGYTF. The chain recombines TRBV7-9 with TRBJ1-2; TRBD1 matches 11 bases. The CDR3 runs 15 residues. CDR1 is SEHNR and CDR2 is FQNEAQ in the germline V gene (reference sequence). With V trimmed by 2 bases and J by 5 bases, 4 bases remained unmatched.

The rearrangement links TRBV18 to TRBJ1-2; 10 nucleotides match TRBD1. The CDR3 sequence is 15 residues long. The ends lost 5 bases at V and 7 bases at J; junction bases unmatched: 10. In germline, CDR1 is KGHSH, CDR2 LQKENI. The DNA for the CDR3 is TGTGCCAGCTCATTATCCGGGACAGGGGTTGTTGGCTACACCTTC. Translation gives CASSLSGTGVVGYTF. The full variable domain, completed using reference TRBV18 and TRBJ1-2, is NAGVMQNPRHLVRRRGQEARLRCSPMKGHSHVYWYRQLPEEGLKFMVYLQKENIIDESGMPKERFSAEFPKEGPSILRIQQVVRGDSAAYFCASSLSGTGVVGYTFGSGTRLTVV.

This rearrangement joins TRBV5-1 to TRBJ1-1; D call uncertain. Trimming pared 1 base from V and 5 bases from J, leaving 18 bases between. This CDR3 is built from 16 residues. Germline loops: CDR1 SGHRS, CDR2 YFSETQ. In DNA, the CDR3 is TGCGCCAGCAGCTTGAACCGGGATAGTGGTGGTACTGAAGCTTTCTTT. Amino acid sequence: CASSLNRDSGGTEAFF.

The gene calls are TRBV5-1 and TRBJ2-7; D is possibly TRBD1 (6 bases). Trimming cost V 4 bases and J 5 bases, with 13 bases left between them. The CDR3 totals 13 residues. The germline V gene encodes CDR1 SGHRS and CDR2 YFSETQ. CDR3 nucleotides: TGCGCCAGCAGCCCGCAGGGGTTCCACGAGCAGTACTTC. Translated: CASSPQGFHEQYF.

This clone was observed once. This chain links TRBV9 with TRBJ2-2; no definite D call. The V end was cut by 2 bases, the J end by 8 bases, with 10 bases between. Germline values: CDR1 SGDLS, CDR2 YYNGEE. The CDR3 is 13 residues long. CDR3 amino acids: CASSVESPGELFF. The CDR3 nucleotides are TGTGCCAGCAGCGTGGAGAGCCCGGGGGAGCTGTTTTTT.

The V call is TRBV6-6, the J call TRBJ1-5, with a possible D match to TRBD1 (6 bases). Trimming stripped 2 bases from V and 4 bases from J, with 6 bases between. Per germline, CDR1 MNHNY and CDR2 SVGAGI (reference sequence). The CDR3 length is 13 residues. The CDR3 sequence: CASSYQGNQPQHF. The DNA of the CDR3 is TGTGCCAGCAGTTACCAGGGGAATCAGCCCCAGCATTTT.

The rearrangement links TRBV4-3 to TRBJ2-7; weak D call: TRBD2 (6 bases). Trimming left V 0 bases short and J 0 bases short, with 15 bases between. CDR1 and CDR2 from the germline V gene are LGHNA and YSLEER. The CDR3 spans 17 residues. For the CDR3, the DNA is TGCGCCAGCAGCCAAGATGCGCCCCTAGCGCGCTCCTACGAGCAGTACTTC. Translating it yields CASSQDAPLARSYEQYF.

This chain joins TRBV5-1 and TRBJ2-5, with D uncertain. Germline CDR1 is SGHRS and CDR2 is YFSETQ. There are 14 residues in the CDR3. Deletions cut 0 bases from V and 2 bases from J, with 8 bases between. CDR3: CASSLGPEQETQYF. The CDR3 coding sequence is TGCGCCAGCAGCTTGGGGCCAGAACAAGAGACCCAGTACTTC.

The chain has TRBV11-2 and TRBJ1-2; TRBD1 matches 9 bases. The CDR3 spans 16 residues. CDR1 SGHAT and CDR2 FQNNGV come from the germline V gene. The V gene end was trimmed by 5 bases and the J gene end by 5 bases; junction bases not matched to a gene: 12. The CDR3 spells CASSPGTGFSQYGYTF. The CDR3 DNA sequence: TGTGCCAGCAGCCCCGGGACAGGGTTTTCTCAATATGGCTACACCTTC.

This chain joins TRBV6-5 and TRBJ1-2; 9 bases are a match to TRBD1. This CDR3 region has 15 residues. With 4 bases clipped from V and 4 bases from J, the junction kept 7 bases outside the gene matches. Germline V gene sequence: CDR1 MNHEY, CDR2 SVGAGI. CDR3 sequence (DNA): TGTGCCAGCAGTTCCCCGGGACAGGGAAGCTATGGCTACACCTTC. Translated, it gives CASSSPGQGSYGYTF.

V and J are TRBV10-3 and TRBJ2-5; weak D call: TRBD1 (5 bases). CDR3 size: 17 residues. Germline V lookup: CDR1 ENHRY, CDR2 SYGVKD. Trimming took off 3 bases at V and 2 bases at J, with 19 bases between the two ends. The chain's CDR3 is CAISDHAPRTLQETQYF. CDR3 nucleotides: TGTGCCATCAGTGACCACGCCCCAAGGACACTTCAAGAGACCCAGTACTTC.

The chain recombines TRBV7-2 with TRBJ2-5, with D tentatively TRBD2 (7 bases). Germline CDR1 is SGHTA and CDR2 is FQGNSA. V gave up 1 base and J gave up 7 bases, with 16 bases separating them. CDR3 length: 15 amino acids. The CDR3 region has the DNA TGTGCCAGCAGCTTAGAGGGGGGGCTCCTCGCGACCCAGTACTTC. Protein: CASSLEGGLLATQYF. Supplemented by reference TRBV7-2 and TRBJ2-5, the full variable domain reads GAGVSQSPSNKVTEKGKDVELRCDPISGHTALYWYRQSLGQGLEFLIYFQGNSAPDKSGLPSDRFSAERTGGSVSTLTIQRTQQEDSAVYLCASSLEGGLLATQYFGPGTRLLVL.

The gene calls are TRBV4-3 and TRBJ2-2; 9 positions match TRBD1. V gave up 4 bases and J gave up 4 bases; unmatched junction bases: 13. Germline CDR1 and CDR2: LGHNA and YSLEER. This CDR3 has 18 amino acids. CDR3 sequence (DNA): TGCGCCAGCAGCCTTTCGACCGGGACAGGGCGTTTCACCGGGGAGCTGTTTTTT. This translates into CASSLSTGTGRFTGELFF.

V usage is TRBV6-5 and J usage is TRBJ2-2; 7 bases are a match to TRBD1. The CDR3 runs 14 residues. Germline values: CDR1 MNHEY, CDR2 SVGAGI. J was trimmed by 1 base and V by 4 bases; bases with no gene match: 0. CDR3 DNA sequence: TGTGCCAGCAGTTGGGACAGGAACACCGGGGAGCTGTTTTTT. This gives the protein CASSWDRNTGELFF.

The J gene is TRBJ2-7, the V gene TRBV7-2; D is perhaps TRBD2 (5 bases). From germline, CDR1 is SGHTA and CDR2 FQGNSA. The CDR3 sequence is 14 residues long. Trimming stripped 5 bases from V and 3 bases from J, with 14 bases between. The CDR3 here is CASSPRLAGYEQYF. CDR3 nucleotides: TGTGCCAGCAGCCCACGTCTAGCCGGCTACGAGCAGTACTTC.

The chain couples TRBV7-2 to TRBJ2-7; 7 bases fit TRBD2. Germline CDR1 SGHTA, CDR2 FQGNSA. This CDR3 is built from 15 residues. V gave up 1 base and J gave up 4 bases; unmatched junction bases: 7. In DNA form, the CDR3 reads TGTGCCAGCAGCTTAGAAGGCGGGAGTGGGTACGAGCAGTACTTC. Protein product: CASSLEGGSGYEQYF.